This section outlines one T cell receptor (beta chain) sequence together with its context. Antigen specificity is unknown. The data were taken from a study of radiation and T cells in renal cell carcinoma. Findings and caveats of the study: Top tumor clonotypes rose in blood 2 weeks post-radiation, then contracted.

Noted time point: blood 4 weeks post-SBRT, at nephrectomy. Treatment in this sample: 15 Gy SBRT to primary tumor, nephrectomy 4 weeks later. Sequencing was performed with immunoSEQ multiplex PCR; in TCRdb, only in-frame clones are kept and a portion is missing. In the table there are 150,000 to 200,000 clones, 88% of which are singletons. Germline V gene lookup returns CDR1 MNHEY and CDR2 SVGAGI. The V end was cut by 6 bases, the J end by 6 bases, with 17 bases between. CDR3 size: 14 residues. The chain couples TRBV6-5 to TRBJ1-1, with D maybe TRBD1 (6 bases). This receptor was taken from a woman aged 45-65 years with renal cell carcinoma. The material sequenced was blood, taken from a patient whose treatment included radiotherapy and nephrectomy. The CDR3 reads CASRDPRGRAEAFF. The DNA of the CDR3 is TGTGCCAGCAGAGATCCCAGGGGTCGGGCTGAAGCTTTCTTT.